Shown below are 28 T cell receptor beta chains from a single sample sequenced in a study of neurological immune-mediated disorders. TCRdb passed the 5' RACE reads through MiXCR, listing each CDR3 protein once. The sample holds 52,000 or so distinct CDR3 sequences, about 4.2% seen once. Sequenced material: CD4+ T cells from blood. The receptors stem from a woman aged 40 to 50 with multiple sclerosis.

This clonotype was seen repeatedly, ten times or more. The V and J genes are TRBV9 and TRBJ2-7; perhaps TRBD1 as D (5 bases). Germline CDR1 reads SGDLS; CDR2 reads YYNGEE. The CDR3 extends over 14 amino acids. V lost 1 base and J lost 5, with 13 bases in between. The CDR3 reads CASSVQGIGDEQYF. Written as DNA, the CDR3 is TGTGCCAGCAGCGTACAGGGAATAGGGGACGAGCAGTACTTC.

This clonotype was picked up a small number of times. The CDR3 sequence: CSAFGGGFAYNEQFF. The CDR3 DNA reads TGCAGTGCTTTCGGGGGGGGGTTCGCCTACAATGAGCAGTTCTTC. The J gene is TRBJ2-1, the V gene TRBV20-1, with 8 bases matching TRBD2. V was pared by 5 bases and J by 2 bases, with 8 bases of the junction left unmatched. The CDR3 consists of 15 residues. Germline V lookup: CDR1 DFQATT, CDR2 SNEGSKA (reference sequence).

This clonotype was found many times. The chain has TRBV20-1 and TRBJ1-2, with D perhaps TRBD1 (5 bases). Germline V gene data show CDR1 as DFQATT and CDR2 as SNEGSKA (reference sequence). The CDR3 is 14 amino acids. Between the trimmed V and J ends, which lost 3 bases and 4 bases, there was a span of 15 bases. CDR3 bases: TGCAGTGCTAGGTTGGGGCGGCGCGGCTATGGCTACACCTTC. Its translation: CSARLGRRGYGYTF.

This clonotype was seen at least ten times. The V and J genes are TRBV27 and TRBJ1-1; 8 nucleotides line up with TRBD1. In germline, CDR1 is MNHEY, CDR2 SMNVEV (reference sequence). V trimming: 8 bases; J trimming: 1 base; junction bases outside the gene matches: 9. CDR3 length: 15 amino acids. CDR3 sequence (DNA): TGTGCCAGCCGAGACAGGGGTCTATCGAACACTGAAGCTTTCTTT. This gives the protein CASRDRGLSNTEAFF.

This clonotype was observed many times. The chain recombines TRBV20-1 with TRBJ2-7; either TRBD1 or TRBD2 may supply D (5 bases each). CDR1 is DFQATT and CDR2 is SNEGSKA in the germline V gene (reference sequence). V lost 3 bases and J 0 bases, leaving 12 bases between the germline ends. The CDR3 covers 14 residues. CDR3 sequence reads: CSASRGESSYEQYF. CDR3 nucleotide sequence: TGCAGTGCTAGTAGAGGGGAGAGCTCCTACGAGCAGTACTTC.

This clonotype was counted ten times or more. CDR3 DNA: TGCAGTGCTAGAGACCCCCGGAAACGCAATCAGCCCCAGCATTTT. It is translated as CSARDPRKRNQPQHF. The V and J genes are TRBV20-1 and TRBJ1-5; D not resolved. The CDR3 runs to 15 residues. Deletions cut 0 bases from V and 2 bases from J, with 11 bases between. CDR1 and CDR2 (germline): DFQATT, SNEGSKA (reference sequence).

Many counts were recorded for this clonotype. The rearrangement links TRBV7-2 to TRBJ2-7, with 10 bases fitting TRBD1. Germline loops: CDR1 SGHTA, CDR2 FQGNSA. CDR3 length: 15 amino acids. After removal of 5 bases from V and 5 bases from J, the junction contained 9 bases not matched to a gene. The CDR3 region has the DNA TGTGCCAGCAGCCCCTTCGGGACAGGGGACCACGAGCAGTACTTC. Its protein product is CASSPFGTGDHEQYF.

This clonotype was picked up many times. The chain carries TRBV29-1 and TRBJ2-1, with D perhaps matching TRBD1 or TRBD2 (5 bases each). Trimming pared 6 bases from V and 7 bases from J, leaving 10 bases between. The CDR3 totals 11 residues. Germline values: CDR1 SQVTM, CDR2 ANQGSEA. The CDR3 here is CSVGDLNEQFF. In DNA, the CDR3 is TGCAGCGTGGGGGACCTGAATGAGCAGTTCTTC.

The sample holds many counts of this clonotype. The chain is built from TRBV5-1 and TRBJ2-3; 10 positions match TRBD2. With V trimmed by 4 bases and J by 1 base, 12 bases remained unmatched. CDR1 and CDR2 from the germline V gene are SGHRS and YFSETQ. The CDR3 extends over 18 amino acids. The CDR3 spells CASSPTLSTSGGTDTQYF. DNA of the CDR3: TGCGCCAGCAGCCCTACGCTCTCCACTAGCGGGGGCACAGATACGCAGTATTTT.

This clonotype has a count of ten or more. Germline is not matched at one junction end, which may reflect a read error. V gene TRBV11-2 combines with J gene TRBJ1-4, with D possibly TRBD1 on 6 matching bases. This CDR3 comprises 14 residues. Germline loops: CDR1 SGHAT, CDR2 FQNNGV. The CDR3 sequence is CASSLDRGLGSKQF. DNA of the CDR3: TGTGCCAGCAGCTTAGATAGGGGGTTAGGCAGCAAACAATTT.

In this sample, this clonotype turned up many times. The V call is TRBV24-1, the J call TRBJ2-1; 8 positions match TRBD2. This CDR3 has 15 residues. Losses at the gene ends were 7 bases for V and 0 bases for J; bases not matched to a gene: 4. Germline assignment: CDR1 KGHDR and CDR2 SFDVKD. DNA of the CDR3: TGTGCCACCAGCGGGGGGGATTACTCCTACAATGAGCAGTTCTTC. Its protein is CATSGGDYSYNEQFF.

This clonotype appeared a few times. The genes are TRBV6-1 and TRBJ1-6; maybe TRBD1 (5 bases). The CDR3 totals 14 residues. V lost 6 bases, J lost 8 bases, and 14 bases lay in between. Germline-derived CDR1 and CDR2 are MNHNS and SASEGT. The CDR3 nucleotides are TGTGCCAGCAGGGAGGGGTTTTCGGATTCACCCCTCCACTTT. Translated: CASREGFSDSPLHF.

Ten or more counts support this clonotype. V usage is TRBV5-1 and J usage is TRBJ1-2, with 8 positions matching TRBD1. Trimming took 5 bases from V and 4 from J; bases not matched to a gene: 4. CDR1 and CDR2 from the germline V gene are SGHRS and YFSETQ. The CDR3 extends over 13 amino acids. In DNA, the CDR3 is TGCGCCAGCAGACCGACAGGGGCCTATGGCTACACCTTC. Amino acid sequence: CASRPTGAYGYTF.

This clonotype was recorded at least ten times. The J gene is TRBJ2-3, the V gene TRBV7-2, with D possibly being TRBD2 (7 bases). The CDR3 covers 16 residues. Per the germline V gene, CDR1 is SGHTA and CDR2 is FQGNSA. V lost 3 bases and J 4 bases, leaving 17 bases between the germline ends. The chain's CDR3 is CASSFRGAISPDTQYF. The CDR3 nucleotides read TGTGCCAGCAGCTTCCGGGGGGCCATTTCACCAGATACGCAGTATTTT.

This clonotype counts as medium-sized (0.01 to 0.1%). The gene calls are TRBV7-2 and TRBJ1-4; 8 bases align to TRBD1. Germline values: CDR1 SGHTA, CDR2 FQGNSA. With V trimmed by 6 bases and J by 8 bases, 11 bases remained unmatched. This CDR3 has 15 residues. The CDR3 nucleotides are TGTGCCAGCAGGCCAAGGACAGGGTTTGGAGAAAAACTGTTTTTT. As protein: CASRPRTGFGEKLFF.

This clonotype was counted at least ten times. The gene calls are TRBV7-3 and TRBJ1-1; no reliable D call. There are 15 residues in the CDR3. Deletions cut 0 bases from V and 4 bases from J, with 12 bases between. Germline V gene sequence: CDR1 SGHTA, CDR2 FQGTGA. CDR3 coding DNA: TGTGCCAGCAGCTTAACGCCAACCGGGAGCACTGAAGCTTTCTTT. Protein: CASSLTPTGSTEAFF. Using reference TRBV7-3 and TRBJ1-1 for the parts outside the CDR3, the full variable domain is GAGVSQTPSNKVTEKGKYVELRCDPISGHTALYWYRQSLGQGPEFLIYFQGTGAADDSGLPNDRFFAVRPEGSVSTLKIQRTERGDSAVYLCASSLTPTGSTEAFFGQGTRLTVV.

This clonotype was picked up many times. V usage is TRBV3-1 and J usage is TRBJ1-2; D is possibly TRBD1 (5 bases). V was cut by 3 bases and J by 4 bases, with 12 bases left in between. The CDR3 spans 14 residues. Germline loops: CDR1 LGHDT, CDR2 YNNKEL (reference sequence). CDR3 region: CASSHTGTIYGYTF. CDR3 bases: TGTGCCAGCAGCCATACGGGGACCATCTATGGCTACACCTTC.

This clonotype was recorded many times. This chain joins TRBV29-1 and TRBJ2-1, with D maybe TRBD2 (6 bases). The CDR3 covers 13 residues. CDR1 is SQVTM, CDR2 ANQGSEA, per germline. V gave up 6 bases and J gave up 1 base, with 10 bases separating them. DNA for the CDR3: TGCAGCGTCCCCCGGGGGTCCTACAATGAGCAGTTCTTC. Amino acid sequence: CSVPRGSYNEQFF.

Many counts were recorded for this clonotype. The J gene is TRBJ2-3, the V gene TRBV2; 13 nucleotides line up with TRBD2. This CDR3 is 14 amino acids long. Germline values: CDR1 SNHLY, CDR2 FYNNEI. V was clipped by 6 bases and J by 5 bases; unmatched bases: 2. The CDR3 sequence is CASSRTSGGDTQYF. The DNA for the CDR3 is TGTGCCAGCAGCCGGACTAGCGGGGGAGATACGCAGTATTTT.

Many counts were recorded for this clonotype. The gene calls are TRBV5-1 and TRBJ2-7; TRBD1 matches at 9 bases. Germline trimming cut 4 bases from V and 4 bases from J; bases unmatched to any gene: 9. The CDR3 extends over 15 amino acids. From germline, CDR1 is SGHRS and CDR2 YFSETQ. CDR3: CASSAGTGSPYEQYF. CDR3 DNA sequence: TGCGCCAGCAGCGCAGGGACAGGGAGTCCATACGAGCAGTACTTC.

This clonotype was counted many times. The chain links TRBV20-1 to TRBJ2-1; maybe TRBD1 (5 bases). Germline CDR1 DFQATT, CDR2 SNEGSKA (reference sequence). Trimming removed 6 bases from V and 1 base from J, with 13 bases in between. CDR3 length: 14 residues. Here the CDR3 DNA reads TGCAGTGCCCGACAGCTCGGGTCCTACAATGAGCAGTTCTTC. Protein sequence: CSARQLGSYNEQFF.

This clonotype was detected many times. This chain uses TRBV3-1 with TRBJ2-4; unclear D gene. Looked up from germline, CDR1 is LGHDT and CDR2 is YNNKEL (reference sequence). V was trimmed by 3 bases and J by 0 bases, leaving 6 bases between them. The CDR3 extends over 14 amino acids. In DNA, the CDR3 is TGTGCCAGCAGCCATAATCTAGCCAAAAACATTCAGTACTTC. This encodes CASSHNLAKNIQYF.

This clonotype was observed many times. The rearrangement uses TRBV7-7 and TRBJ2-7; D is ambiguous. The CDR3 has 14 residues. CDR1 is SSHAT, CDR2 FNYEAQ, per germline (reference sequence). Trimming cost V 1 base and J 3 bases, with 10 bases left between them. The CDR3 sequence: CASSLGRVLYEQYF. The CDR3 bases are TGTGCCAGCAGCTTAGGTAGGGTACTCTACGAGCAGTACTTC. Combining the CDR3 with reference TRBV7-7 and TRBJ2-7 gives the whole variable domain GAGVSQSPRYKVTKRGQDVTLRCDPISSHATLYWYQQALGQGPEFLTYFNYEAQPDKSGLPSDRFSAERPEGSISTLTIQRTEQRDSAMYRCASSLGRVLYEQYFGPGTRLTVT.

This clonotype was detected many times. The V gene is TRBV5-1, the J gene TRBJ2-7; 8 positions match TRBD1. The CDR3 covers 16 residues. Germline V gene sequence: CDR1 SGHRS, CDR2 YFSETQ. The J segment lost 2 bases and the V segment lost 4 bases, leaving 11 bases of the junction unmatched. The CDR3 protein is CASSPPGDRLTYEQYF. The CDR3 bases are TGCGCCAGCAGCCCGCCGGGGGACAGGCTAACCTACGAGCAGTACTTC.

This clonotype was observed at least ten times. The V call is TRBV12-3 or TRBV12-4, the J call TRBJ2-2; 9 bases line up with TRBD1. This CDR3 spans 15 amino acids. The V and J ends lost 3 bases and 6 bases, in that order; junction bases with no gene match: 5. The DNA of the CDR3 is TGTGCCAGCAGTTTGGACAGGGGAGGTCCCGGGGAGCTGTTTTTT. Its translation: CASSLDRGGPGELFF.

This clonotype has at least ten counts. The V gene is TRBV5-1, the J gene TRBJ1-2, with D tentatively TRBD1 (6 bases). CDR1 and CDR2 from the germline V gene are SGHRS and YFSETQ. The CDR3 totals 15 residues. V was trimmed by 5 bases and J by 3 bases, leaving 17 bases between them. The CDR3 DNA is TGCGCCAGCAGGATGACCGGGGGCCGGGACTATGGCTACACCTTC. Its translation is CASRMTGGRDYGYTF. Combining the CDR3 with reference TRBV5-1 and TRBJ1-2 gives the whole variable domain KAGVTQTPRYLIKTRGQQVTLSCSPISGHRSVSWYQQTPGQGLQFLFEYFSETQRNKGNFPGRFSGRQFSNSRSEMNVSTLELGDSALYLCASRMTGGRDYGYTFGSGTRLTVV.

The sample holds many counts of this clonotype. The rearrangement uses TRBV7-3 and TRBJ2-2; D is unclear. Trimming cost V 5 bases and J 6 bases, with 10 bases left between them. Germline lookup yields CDR1 SGHTA and CDR2 FQGTGA. CDR3 length: 13 amino acids. The CDR3 DNA is TGTGCCAGCAGCCTCCAGCTGCCCGGGGAGCTGTTTTTT. Its protein is CASSLQLPGELFF.

This clonotype came up many times. This chain links TRBV20-1 with TRBJ2-2, with TRBD2 matching over 12 bases. Germline assignment: CDR1 DFQATT and CDR2 SNEGSKA (reference sequence). This CDR3 region has 16 residues. The V segment lost 2 bases and the J segment 5 bases; nucleotides outside the gene matches: 6. The chain's CDR3 is CSARSATSGGTGELFF. Here the CDR3 DNA reads TGCAGTGCTAGATCGGCGACTAGCGGGGGTACCGGGGAGCTGTTTTTT.